This T cell receptor beta chain was recovered during a study of CXCR3-negative and CXCR3-positive naive CD8 T cells. The libraries of TRB cDNA were prepared using 5' RACE with UMI labels. With the 5' RACE reads reprocessed, TCRdb shows one record per CDR3 protein and no DNA. Listed are about 150,000 distinct CDR3 sequences; nearly 0.5% falls within the top ten. Findings and caveats of the study: TRB CDR3 hydrophobicity was greater in CXCR3-positive naive cells than in CXCR3-negative naive cells.

Of note for this clonotype: Its specificity is not known.

The CDR3 covers 11 residues. Per the germline V gene, CDR1 is MDHEN and CDR2 is SYDVKM. The sample taken for sequencing was naive CXCR3+ CD8+ T cells from blood. Subset of the sample: CD45RO-CCR7+CD27+CD95- naive CD8+ T cells expressing CXCR3 (TNR3+). This TCR was recovered from a human donor in good health. Some clones in this sample may be carry-over from other donors' samples. This chain uses TRBV28 with TRBJ2-3. This chain's CDR3 is CASSSTDTQYF.